Detailed here is one T cell receptor (beta chain). This specimen belongs to a study of blood T cell repertoires in COVID-19. Background on the study: Acute and convalescent COVID-19 samples came from the United States, Italy and Spain. The cDNA or gDNA used as material had been derived from T cells, B-cell-depleted T cells, or PBMCs.

Here immunoSEQ multiplex PCR was the method, and the copy in TCRdb shows in-frame clones only, minus some. The sample lists roughly 100,000 clones; 60% to 80% were seen once. The germline V gene has CDR1 MDHEN and CDR2 SYDVKM. The trim removed 8 bases at V and 2 bases at J, leaving 8 bases unmatched. The CDR3 is 15 amino acids. Material: peripheral blood. The receptor's source is a man aged 55 to 70 with active or convalescent COVID-19. The chain joins TRBV28 to TRBJ1-5; 8 nucleotides match TRBD1. The CDR3 sequence: CASGYRGRGNQPQHF. The DNA for the CDR3 is TGTGCCAGCGGGTACAGGGGGAGGGGCAATCAGCCCCAGCATTTT.